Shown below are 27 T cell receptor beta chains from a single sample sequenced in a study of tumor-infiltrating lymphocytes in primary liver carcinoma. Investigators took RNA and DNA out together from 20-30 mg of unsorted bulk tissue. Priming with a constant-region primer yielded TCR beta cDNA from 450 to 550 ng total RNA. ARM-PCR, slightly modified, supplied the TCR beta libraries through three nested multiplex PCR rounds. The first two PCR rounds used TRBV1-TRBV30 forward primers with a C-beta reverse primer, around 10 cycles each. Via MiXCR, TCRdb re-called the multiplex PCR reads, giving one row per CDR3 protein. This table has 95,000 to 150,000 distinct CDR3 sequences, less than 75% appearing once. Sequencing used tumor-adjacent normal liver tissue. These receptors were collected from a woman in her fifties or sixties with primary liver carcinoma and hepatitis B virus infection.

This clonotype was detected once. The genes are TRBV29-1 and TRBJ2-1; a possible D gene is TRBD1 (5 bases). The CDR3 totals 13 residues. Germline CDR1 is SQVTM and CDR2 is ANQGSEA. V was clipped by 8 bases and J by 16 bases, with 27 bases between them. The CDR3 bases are TGCAGCATTGTAAGGGGTTGGAACAATGAGGTCTTCTTC. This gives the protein CSIVRGWNNEVFF.

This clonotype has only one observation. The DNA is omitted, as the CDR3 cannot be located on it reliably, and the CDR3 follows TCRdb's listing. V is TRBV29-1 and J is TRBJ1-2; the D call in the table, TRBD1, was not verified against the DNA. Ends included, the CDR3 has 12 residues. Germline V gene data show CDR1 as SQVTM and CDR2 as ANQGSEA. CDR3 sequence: CSVGQGADGDSF.

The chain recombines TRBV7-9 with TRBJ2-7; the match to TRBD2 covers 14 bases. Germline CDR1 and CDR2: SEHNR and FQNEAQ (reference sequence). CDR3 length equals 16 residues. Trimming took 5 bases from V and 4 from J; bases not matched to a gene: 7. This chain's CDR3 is CASSPETSGRAYEQYF. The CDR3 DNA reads TGTGCCAGCAGCCCCGAGACTAGCGGGAGGGCTTACGAGCAGTACTTC.

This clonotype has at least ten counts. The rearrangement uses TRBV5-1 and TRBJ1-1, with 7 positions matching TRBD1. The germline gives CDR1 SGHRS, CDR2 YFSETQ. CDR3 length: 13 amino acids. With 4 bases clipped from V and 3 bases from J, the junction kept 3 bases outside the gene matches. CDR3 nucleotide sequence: TGCGCCAGCAGCGTGCAGGGGGACACTGAAGCTTTCTTT. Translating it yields CASSVQGDTEAFF.

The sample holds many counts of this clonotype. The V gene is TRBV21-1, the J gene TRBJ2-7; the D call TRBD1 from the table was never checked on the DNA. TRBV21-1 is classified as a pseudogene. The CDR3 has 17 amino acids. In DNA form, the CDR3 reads TGTGCCAGCAGCTTATTTTTGGGACAGACGAGCTCCTACGAGCAGTACTTC. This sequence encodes CASSLFLGQTSSYEQYF.

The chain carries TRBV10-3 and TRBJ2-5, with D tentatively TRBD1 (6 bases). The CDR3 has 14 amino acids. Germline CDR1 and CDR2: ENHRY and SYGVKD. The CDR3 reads CVIRKQGLGETQYF. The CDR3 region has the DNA TGTGTGATCAGGAAACAGGGTCTAGGTGAGACCCAGTACTTC.

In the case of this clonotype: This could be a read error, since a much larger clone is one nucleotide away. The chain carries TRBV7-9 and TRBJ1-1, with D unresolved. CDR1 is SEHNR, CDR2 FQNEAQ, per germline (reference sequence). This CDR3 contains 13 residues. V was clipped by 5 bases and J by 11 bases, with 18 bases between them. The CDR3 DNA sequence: TGTGCCAGCAGCATAGTTAGGGTTGGTGGGGCTTTCTTT. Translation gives CASSIVRVGGAFF.

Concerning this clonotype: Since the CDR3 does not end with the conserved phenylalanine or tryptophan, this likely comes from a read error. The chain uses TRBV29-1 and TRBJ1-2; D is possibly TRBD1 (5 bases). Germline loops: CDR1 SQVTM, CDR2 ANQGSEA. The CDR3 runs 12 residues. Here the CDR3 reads CSGSIGDYGYTI. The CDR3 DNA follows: TGCAGCGGTTCGATAGGGGACTACGGCTACACCATC.

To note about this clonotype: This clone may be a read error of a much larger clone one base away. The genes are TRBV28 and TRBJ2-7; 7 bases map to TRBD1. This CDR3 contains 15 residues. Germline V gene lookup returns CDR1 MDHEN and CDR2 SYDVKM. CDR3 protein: CSSSPHDRVVYEQYF. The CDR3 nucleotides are TGTTCCAGCAGTCCCCACGACAGGGTGGTCTACGAGCAGTACTTC.

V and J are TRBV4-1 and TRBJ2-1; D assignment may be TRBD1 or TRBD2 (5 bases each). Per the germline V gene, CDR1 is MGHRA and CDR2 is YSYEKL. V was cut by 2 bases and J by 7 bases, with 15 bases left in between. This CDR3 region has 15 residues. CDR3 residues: CASSQRQGRDNEQFF. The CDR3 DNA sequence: TGCGCCAGCAGCCAAAGGCAGGGTCGGGATAATGAGCAGTTCTTC.

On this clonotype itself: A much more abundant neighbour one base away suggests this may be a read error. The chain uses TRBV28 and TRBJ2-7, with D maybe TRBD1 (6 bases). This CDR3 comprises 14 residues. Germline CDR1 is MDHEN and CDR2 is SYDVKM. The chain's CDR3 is CASHEQGRSYEQNF. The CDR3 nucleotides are TGTGCCAGCCACGAGCAGGGGCGATCCTACGAGCAGAACTTC.

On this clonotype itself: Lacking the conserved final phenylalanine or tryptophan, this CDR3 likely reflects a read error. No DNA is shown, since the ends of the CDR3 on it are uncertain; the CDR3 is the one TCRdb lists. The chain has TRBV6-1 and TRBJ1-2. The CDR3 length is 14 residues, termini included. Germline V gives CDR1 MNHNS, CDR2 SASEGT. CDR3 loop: CASSAQGLIYGCTS.

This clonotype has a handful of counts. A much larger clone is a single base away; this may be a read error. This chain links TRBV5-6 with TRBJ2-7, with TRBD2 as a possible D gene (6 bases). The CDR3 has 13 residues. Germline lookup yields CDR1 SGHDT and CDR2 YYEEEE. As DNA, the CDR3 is TGTACCAGCAGCTCGGGGGACTCCTACGAGCAGTACTTC. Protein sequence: CTSSSGDSYEQYF.

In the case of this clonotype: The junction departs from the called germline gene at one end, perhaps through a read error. CDR3 DNA sequence: TGTGCCAGCAGCCTAGAGGACTACGACTACGAGCAATACTTC. Translating gives CASSLEDYDYEQYF. The chain joins TRBV11-2 to TRBJ2-7; a weak D match, TRBD2 (6 bases). CDR1 is SGHAT, CDR2 FQNNGV, per germline. The CDR3 contains 14 residues.

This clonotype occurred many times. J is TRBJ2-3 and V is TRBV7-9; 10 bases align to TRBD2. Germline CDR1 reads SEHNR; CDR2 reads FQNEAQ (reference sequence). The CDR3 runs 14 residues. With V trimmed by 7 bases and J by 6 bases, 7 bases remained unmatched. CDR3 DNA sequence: TGTGCCAGCAACGAAGCGGGAGGGCCTGATACGCAGTATTTT. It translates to CASNEAGGPDTQYF.

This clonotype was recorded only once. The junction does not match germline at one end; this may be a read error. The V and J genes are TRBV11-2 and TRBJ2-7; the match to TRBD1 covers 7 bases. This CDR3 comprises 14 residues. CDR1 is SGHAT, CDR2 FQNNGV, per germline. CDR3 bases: TGTGCCAGCAGAAGAACAGGGGATAGTTACGAGCAGTATTTC. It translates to CASRRTGDSYEQYF.

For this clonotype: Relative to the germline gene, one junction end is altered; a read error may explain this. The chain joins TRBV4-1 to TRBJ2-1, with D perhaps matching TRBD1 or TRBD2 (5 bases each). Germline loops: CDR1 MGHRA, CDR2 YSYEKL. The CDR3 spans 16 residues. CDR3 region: CASSRSGARSYIEQLF. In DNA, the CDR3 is TGCGCCAGCAGCCGCTCCGGGGCTCGCTCCTACATTGAGCAGCTCTTC.

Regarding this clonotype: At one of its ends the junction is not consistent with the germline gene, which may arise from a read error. DNA of the CDR3: TGTGCCAGCAGTTCCAGGACGGGTATCACAGATACGCACTATTTT. Translating gives CASSSRTGITDTHYF. The chain links TRBV12-3 or TRBV12-4 to TRBJ2-3, with D hard to call. The CDR3 loop spans 15 amino acids.

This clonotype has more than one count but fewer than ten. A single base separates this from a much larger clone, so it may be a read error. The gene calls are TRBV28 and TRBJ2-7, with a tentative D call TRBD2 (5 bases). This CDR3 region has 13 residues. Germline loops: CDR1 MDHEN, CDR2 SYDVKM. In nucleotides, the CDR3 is TGTGCCAGCAGTTTGGCAGGAGGCTACGAGCGGTACTTC. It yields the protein CASSLAGGYERYF.

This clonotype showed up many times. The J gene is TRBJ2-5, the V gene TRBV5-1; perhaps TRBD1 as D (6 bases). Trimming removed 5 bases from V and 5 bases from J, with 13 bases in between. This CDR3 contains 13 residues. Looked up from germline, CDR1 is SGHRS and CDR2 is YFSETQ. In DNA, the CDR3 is TGCGCCAGCAGAAACAGGGAAACGGAGACCCAGTACTTC. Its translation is CASRNRETETQYF.

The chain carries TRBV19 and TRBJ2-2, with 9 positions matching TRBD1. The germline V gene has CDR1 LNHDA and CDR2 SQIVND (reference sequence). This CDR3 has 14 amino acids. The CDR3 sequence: CACQRTGDTGELFF. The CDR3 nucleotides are TGTGCGTGTCAAAGGACAGGGGACACCGGGGAGCTGTTTTTT.

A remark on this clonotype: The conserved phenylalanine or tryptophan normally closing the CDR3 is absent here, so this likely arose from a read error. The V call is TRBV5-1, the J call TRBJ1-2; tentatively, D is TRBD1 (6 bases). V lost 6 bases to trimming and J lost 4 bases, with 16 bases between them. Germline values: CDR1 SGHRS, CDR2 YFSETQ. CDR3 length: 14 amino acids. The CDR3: CASNQGQGSYGYTL. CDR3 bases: TGCGCCAGCAACCAGGGGCAGGGTTCCTATGGCTACACCTTA.

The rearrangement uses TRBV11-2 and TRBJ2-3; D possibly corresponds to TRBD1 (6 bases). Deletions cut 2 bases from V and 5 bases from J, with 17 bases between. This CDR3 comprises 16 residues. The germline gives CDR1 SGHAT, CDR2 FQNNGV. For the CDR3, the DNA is TGTGCCAGCAGCTTAACCAGACAGGCGATCATAGATACGCAGTATTTT. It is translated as CASSLTRQAIIDTQYF.

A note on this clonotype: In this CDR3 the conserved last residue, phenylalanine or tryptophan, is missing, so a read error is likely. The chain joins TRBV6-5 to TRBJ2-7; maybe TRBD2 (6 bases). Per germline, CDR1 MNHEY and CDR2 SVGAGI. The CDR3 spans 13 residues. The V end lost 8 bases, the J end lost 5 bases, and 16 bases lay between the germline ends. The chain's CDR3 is CASSRSGLHEQYS. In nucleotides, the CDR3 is TGTGCCAGCTCCCGATCGGGACTCCACGAGCAGTACTCC.

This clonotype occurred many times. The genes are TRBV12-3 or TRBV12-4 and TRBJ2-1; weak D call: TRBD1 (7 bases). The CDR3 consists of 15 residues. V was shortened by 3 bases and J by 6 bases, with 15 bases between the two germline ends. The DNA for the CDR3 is TGTGCCAGCAGTTTCGGGGGACAGAGGATCAATGAGCAGTTCTTC. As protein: CASSFGGQRINEQFF.

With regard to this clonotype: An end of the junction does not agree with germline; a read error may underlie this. In DNA form, the CDR3 reads TGTCCCAGCAGCATATGGCAACGTGCGGGAGAGTCTCACTTT. Amino acid sequence: CPSSIWQRAGESHF. This chain links TRBV11-1 with TRBJ2-3, with TRBD2 matching 7 bases. The germline V gene has CDR1 SGHAT and CDR2 FQDESV (reference sequence). This CDR3 region has 14 residues. Complete variable domain (other parts from reference TRBV11-1 and TRBJ2-3): EAEVAQSPRYKITEKSQAVAFWCDPISGHATLYWYRQILGQGPELLVQFQDESVVDDSQLPKDRFSAERLKGVDSTLKIQPAELGDSAMYLCPSSIWQRAGESHFGPGTRLTVL.

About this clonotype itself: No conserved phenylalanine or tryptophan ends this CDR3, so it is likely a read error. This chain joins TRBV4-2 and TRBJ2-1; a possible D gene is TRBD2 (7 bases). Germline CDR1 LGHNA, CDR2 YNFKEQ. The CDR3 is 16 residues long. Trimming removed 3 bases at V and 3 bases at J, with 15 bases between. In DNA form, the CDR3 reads TGTGCCAGCAGCCACATAGTGGGAGGGGGCTACAATGAGCAGTTCATC. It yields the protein CASSHIVGGGYNEQFI.